This T cell receptor beta chain was observed in a study of blood T cell repertoires in COVID-19 (dated by TCRdb to the early 2020s). For the study in its entirety: Collaborator samples came from the United States, Italy and Spain and covered acute and convalescent phases of COVID-19. The material from the prospective study consisted of cDNA or gDNA derived from T cells, B-cell-depleted T cells, or PBMCs. The dataset comprised deeply sampled blood TCRbeta repertoires from subjects exposed to, actively infected with, or recovered from COVID-19. The repertoires were released in a freely available public database intended as a resource for research on the immune response to SARS-CoV-2. The samples were drawn from the first 160 participants of the ongoing ImmuneRACE study and from roughly 1,300 subjects provided by 6 global collaborators. A de-identified subject ID, COVID-19 status, age in years and sex were almost always included in the sample metadata. Where HLA class I and class II types were available, the types were taken from metadata supplied by the sample provider, not from assay-based typing.

Participants in the prospective study were enrolled through a virtual design, were aged roughly 18 to 100 years, and lived in some 24 United States geographic areas. Cohort assignment in the prospective study relied on participant-reported clinical history from a screening survey and a study questionnaire. In the prospective study, whole blood, serum and a nasopharyngeal or oropharyngeal swab were collected from each participant by mobile phlebotomists. Over an approximately 2-month period, participants in the prospective study had the option of providing additional blood draws and questionnaires. Prospective study blood samples were shipped either frozen or at room temperature before DNA extraction. TCRbeta CDR3 regions were amplified from genomic DNA by means of the immunoSEQ Assay, a bias-controlled multiplex PCR. Concerning the study's data processing: The number of nucleated cells in each sample was estimated by amplification of reference gene primers within the assay. To quantify the absolute abundance of each unique TCRbeta CDR3 rearrangement, sequence reads were collapsed and filtered. Productive Simpson clonality was computed per sample as the square root of Simpson's diversity index over productive rearrangements. TCRdb limited this immuneACCESS table to in-frame rearrangements with V and J called. A share of clones is missing; checked studies link under half to unresolved V genes, and the rest is unexplained. Clonal size and the V and J genes are those of that table, whereas D and trimming came from the DNA. The sample includes around 230,000 clones, with around 88% observed a single time. 2.5% of the sample lies in the top ten.

Details on this clone: It lacks a known antigen. No much larger clone exists at a distance of one base, and base qualities are not known.

Study-wide findings and limitations: The quantity of clinical and demographic metadata differed by source and by participant and was supplied without curation.

From the cysteine up to the phenylalanine, the CDR3 has a length of 14 residues. Only the CDR3 part of the read is kept: 42 bases, read in frame from the first base. For CDR1 and CDR2, the germline V gene lists LGHNA and YNFKEQ. V is cut by 0 bases and J by 5 bases, and the space between the germline ends is 7 bases. The source is a woman in her 40s with acute COVID-19. Here the chain combines TRBV4-2 and TRBJ1-4; too little of a D gene remains to name it. Sequences were obtained from PBMCs or T cells enriched from blood (not recorded which). The CDR3 protein: CASSQDERNEKLFF. In nucleotide form, the sequence is TGTGCCAGCAGCCAAGACGAACGGAATGAAAAACTGTTTTTT.